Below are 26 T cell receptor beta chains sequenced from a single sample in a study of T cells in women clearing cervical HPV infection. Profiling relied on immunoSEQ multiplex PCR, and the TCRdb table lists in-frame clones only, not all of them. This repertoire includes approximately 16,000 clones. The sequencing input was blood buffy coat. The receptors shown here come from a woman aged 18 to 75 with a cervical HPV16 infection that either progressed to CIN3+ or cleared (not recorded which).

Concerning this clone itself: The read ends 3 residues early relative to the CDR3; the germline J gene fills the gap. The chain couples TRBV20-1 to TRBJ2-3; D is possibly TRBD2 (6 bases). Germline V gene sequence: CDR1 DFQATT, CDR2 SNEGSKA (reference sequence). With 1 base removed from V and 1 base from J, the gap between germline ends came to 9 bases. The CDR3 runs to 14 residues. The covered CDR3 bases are TGCAGTGCTAGAGTAGCGGACGGCACAGATACG. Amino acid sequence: CSARVADGTDT. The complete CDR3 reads CSARVADGTDTQYF.

CDR3 sequence: CASSYTGNQPQHF. The CDR3 DNA, read in part, is TGTGCCAGCAGTTACACAGGGAATCAGCCC. The chain is built from TRBV6-2 or TRBV6-3 and TRBJ1-5; TRBD1 is a possible D gene (6 bases). Read coverage stops 3 residues before the CDR3 terminus; the germline J gene supplies the remainder. CDR1 is MNHEY and CDR2 is SVGEGT in the germline V gene. V was pared by 2 bases and J by 4 bases, with 6 bases between. The CDR3 contains 13 residues.

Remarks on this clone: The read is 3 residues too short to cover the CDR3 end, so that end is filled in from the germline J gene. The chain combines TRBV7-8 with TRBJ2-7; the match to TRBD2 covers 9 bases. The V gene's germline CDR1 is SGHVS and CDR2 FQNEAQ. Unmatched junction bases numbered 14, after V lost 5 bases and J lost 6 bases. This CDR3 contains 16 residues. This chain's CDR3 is CASSEAGGTSFTEQYF. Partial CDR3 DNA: TGTGCCAGCAGCGAAGCCGGTGGGACTAGCTTCACCGAG.

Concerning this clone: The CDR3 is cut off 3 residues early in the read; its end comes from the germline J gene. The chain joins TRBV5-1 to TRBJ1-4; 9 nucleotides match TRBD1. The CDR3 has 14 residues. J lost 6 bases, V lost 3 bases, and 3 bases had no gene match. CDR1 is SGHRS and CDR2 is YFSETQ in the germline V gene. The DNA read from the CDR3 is TGCGCCAGCAGCTCGAGACAGGGGGATGAAAAA. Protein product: CASSSRQGDEK. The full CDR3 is CASSSRQGDEKLFF.

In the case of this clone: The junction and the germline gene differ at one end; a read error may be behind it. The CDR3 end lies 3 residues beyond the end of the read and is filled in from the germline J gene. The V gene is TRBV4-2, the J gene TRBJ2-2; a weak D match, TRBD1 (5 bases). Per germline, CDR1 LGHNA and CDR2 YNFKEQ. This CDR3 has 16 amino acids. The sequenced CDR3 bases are TGCGCCAGCAGCCGATTGACAGAAGTTACTAATGAAAAG. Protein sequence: CASSRLTEVTNEK. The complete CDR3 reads CASSRLTEVTNEKLFF.

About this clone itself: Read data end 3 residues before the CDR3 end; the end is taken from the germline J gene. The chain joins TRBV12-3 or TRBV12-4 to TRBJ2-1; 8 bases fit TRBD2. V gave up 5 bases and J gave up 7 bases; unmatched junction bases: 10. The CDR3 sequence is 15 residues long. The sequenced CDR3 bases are TGTGCCAGCAGTCCTAGGACGAGCGGGAGTAATGAG. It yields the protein CASSPRTSGSNE. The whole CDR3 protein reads CASSPRTSGSNEQFF.

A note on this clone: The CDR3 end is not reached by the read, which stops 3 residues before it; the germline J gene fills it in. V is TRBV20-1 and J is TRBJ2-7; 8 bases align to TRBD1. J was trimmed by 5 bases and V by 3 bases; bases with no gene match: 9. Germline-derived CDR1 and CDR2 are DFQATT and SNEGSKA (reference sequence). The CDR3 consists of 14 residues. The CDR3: CSASPTGAVDEQYF. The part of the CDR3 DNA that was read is TGCAGTGCTAGTCCGACAGGGGCGGTAGACGAG.

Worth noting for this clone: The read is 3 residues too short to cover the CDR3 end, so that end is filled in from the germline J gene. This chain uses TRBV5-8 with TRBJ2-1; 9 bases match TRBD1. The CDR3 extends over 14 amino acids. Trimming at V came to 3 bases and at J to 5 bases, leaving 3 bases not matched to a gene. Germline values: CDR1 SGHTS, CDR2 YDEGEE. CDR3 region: CASSYRGRDNEQFF. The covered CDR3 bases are TGTGCCAGCAGCTACAGGGGGCGCGACAATGAG.

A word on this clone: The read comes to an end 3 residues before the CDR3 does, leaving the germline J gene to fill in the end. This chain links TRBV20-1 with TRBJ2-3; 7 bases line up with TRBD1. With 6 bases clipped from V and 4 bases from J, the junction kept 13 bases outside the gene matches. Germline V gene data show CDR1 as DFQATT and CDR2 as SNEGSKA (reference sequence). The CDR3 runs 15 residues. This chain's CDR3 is CSAHSRLGQADTQYF. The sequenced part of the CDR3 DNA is TGCAGTGCCCACTCAAGGCTAGGACAGGCAGATACG.

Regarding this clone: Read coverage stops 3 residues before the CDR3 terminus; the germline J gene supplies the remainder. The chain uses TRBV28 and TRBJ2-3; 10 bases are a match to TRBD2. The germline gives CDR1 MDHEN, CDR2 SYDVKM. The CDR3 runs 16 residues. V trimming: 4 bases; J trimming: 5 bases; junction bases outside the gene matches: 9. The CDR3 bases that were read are TGTGCCAGCAGTTATCCTAGAGCGGGGGGGCGAGATACG. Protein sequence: CASSYPRAGGRDT. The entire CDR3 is CASSYPRAGGRDTQYF.

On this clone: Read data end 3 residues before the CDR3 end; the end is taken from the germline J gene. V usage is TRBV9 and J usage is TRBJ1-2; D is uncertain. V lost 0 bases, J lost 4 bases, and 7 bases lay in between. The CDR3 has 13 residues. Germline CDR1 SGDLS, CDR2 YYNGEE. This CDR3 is CASSVDGTYGYTF. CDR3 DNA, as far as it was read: TGTGCCAGCAGCGTAGATGGCACCTATGGC.

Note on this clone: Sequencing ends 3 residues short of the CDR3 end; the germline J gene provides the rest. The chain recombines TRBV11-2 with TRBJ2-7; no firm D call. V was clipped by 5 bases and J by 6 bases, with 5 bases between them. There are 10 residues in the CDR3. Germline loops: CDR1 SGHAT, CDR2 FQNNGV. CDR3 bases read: TGTGCCAGCAGCCCCGTCGAG. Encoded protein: CASSPVE. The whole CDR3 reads CASSPVEQYF.

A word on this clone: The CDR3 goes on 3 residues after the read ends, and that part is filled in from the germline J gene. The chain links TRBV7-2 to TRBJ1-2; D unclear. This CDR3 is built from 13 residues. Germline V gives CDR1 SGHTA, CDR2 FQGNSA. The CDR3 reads CASSLVAGYDYTF. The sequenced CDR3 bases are TGTGCCAGCAGCTTAGTAGCTGGGTACGAC.

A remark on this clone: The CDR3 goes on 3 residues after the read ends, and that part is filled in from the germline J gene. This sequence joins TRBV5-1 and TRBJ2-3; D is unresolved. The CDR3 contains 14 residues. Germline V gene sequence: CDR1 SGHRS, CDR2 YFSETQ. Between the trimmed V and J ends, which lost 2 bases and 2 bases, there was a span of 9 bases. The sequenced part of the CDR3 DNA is TGCGCCAGCAGCTTATCTCTAGACACAGATACG. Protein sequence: CASSLSLDTDT. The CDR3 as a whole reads CASSLSLDTDTQYF.

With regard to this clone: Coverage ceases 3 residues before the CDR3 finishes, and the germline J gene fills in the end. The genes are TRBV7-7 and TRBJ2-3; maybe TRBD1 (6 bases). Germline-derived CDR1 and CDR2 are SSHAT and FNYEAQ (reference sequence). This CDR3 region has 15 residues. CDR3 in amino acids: CASSLDTGSGETQYF. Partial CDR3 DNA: TGTGCCAGCAGCTTAGATACAGGGAGCGGAGAGACG.

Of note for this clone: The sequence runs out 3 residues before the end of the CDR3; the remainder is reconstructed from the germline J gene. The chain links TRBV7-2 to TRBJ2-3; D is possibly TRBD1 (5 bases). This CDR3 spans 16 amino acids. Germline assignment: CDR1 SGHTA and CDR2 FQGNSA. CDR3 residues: CASSLATGNDNQPQYF. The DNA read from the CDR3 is TGTGCCAGCAGCTTAGCTACAGGTAACGATAATCAGCCG.

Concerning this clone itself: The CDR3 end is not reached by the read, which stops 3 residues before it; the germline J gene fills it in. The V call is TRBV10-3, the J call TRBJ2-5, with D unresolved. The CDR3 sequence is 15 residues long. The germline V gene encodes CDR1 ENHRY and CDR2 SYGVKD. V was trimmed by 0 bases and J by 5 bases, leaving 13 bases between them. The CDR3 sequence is CAISESHAISETQYF. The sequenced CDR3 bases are TGTGCCATCAGTGAGTCCCATGCTATCTCGGAGACC.

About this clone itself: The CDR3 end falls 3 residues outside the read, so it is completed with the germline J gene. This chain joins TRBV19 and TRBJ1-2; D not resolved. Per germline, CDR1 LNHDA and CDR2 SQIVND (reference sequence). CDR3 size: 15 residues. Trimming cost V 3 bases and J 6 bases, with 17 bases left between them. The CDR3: CASSIGRTFPNGYTF. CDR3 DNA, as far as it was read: TGTGCCAGTAGTATCGGTCGCACCTTCCCCAATGGC. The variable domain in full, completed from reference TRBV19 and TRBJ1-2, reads DGGITQSPKYLFRKEGQNVTLSCEQNLNHDAMYWYRQDPGQGLRLIYYSQIVNDFQKGDIAEGYSVSREKKESFPLTVTSAQKNPTAFYLCASSIGRTFPNGYTFGSGTRLTVV.

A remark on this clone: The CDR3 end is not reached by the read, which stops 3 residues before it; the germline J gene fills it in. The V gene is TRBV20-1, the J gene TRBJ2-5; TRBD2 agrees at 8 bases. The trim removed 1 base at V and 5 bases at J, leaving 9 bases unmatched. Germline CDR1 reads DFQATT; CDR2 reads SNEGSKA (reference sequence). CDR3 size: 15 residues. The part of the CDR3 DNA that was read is TGCAGTGCTAGAGTCGGAGCGGGAGAACTGGAGACC. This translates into CSARVGAGELET. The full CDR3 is CSARVGAGELETQYF.

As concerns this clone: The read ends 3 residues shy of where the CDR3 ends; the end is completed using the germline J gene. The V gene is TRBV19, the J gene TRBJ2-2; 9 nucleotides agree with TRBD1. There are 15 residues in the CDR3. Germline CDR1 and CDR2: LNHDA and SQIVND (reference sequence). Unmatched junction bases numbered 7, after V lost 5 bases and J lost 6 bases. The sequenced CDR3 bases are TGTGCCAGTAGTCCCGGGACAGGGACATCCGGGGAG. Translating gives CASSPGTGTSGE. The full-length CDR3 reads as CASSPGTGTSGELFF.

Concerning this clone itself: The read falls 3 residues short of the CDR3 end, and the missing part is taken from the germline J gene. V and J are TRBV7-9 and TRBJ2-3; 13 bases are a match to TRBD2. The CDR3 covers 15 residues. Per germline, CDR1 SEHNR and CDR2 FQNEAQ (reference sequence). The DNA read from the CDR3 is TGTGCCAGCAGCTATACTAGCGGGAGGGTGGAGACG. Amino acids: CASSYTSGRVET. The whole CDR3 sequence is CASSYTSGRVETQYF. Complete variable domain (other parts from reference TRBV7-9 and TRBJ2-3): DTGVSQNPRHKITKRGQNVTFRCDPISEHNRLYWYRQTLGQGPEFLTYFQNEAQLEKSRLLSDRFSAERPKGSFSTLEIQRTEQGDSAMYLCASSYTSGRVETQYFGPGTRLTVL.

The CDR3 sequence is CASSYGQGNEKLFF. The CDR3 bases that were read are TGTGCCAGCAGCTACGGACAGGGCAATGAAAAA. The J gene is TRBJ1-4, the V gene TRBV7-9; 8 bases align to TRBD1. The read ends 3 residues shy of where the CDR3 ends; the end is completed using the germline J gene. The CDR3 loop spans 14 amino acids. J was trimmed by 5 bases and V by 4 bases; bases with no gene match: 3. The germline CDR1 and CDR2 sequences are SEHNR and FQNEAQ (reference sequence).

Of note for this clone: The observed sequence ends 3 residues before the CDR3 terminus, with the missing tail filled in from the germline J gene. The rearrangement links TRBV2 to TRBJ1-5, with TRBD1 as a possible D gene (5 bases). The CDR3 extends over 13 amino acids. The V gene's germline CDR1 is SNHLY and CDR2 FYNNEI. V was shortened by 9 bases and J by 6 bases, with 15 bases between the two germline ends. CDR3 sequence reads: CASHVGAPQPQHF. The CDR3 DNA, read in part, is TGTGCCAGTCACGTTGGGGCGCCTCAGCCC.

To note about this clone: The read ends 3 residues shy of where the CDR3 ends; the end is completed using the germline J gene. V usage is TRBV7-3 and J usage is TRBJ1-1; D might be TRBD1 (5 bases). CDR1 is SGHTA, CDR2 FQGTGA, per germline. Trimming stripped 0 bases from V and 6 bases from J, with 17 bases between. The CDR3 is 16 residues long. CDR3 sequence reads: CASSLTRGQGGAEAFF. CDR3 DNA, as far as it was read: TGTGCCAGCAGCTTAACAAGAGGGCAGGGTGGGGCTGAA.

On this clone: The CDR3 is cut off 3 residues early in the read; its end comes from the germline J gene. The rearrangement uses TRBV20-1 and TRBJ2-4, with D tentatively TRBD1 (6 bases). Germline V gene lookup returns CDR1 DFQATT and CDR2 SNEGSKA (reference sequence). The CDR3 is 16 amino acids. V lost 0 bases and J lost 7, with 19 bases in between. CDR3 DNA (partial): TGCAGTGCTAGAGATGGTAGTCACAGGGCAAATAACATT. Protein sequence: CSARDGSHRANNI. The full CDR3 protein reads CSARDGSHRANNIQYF.

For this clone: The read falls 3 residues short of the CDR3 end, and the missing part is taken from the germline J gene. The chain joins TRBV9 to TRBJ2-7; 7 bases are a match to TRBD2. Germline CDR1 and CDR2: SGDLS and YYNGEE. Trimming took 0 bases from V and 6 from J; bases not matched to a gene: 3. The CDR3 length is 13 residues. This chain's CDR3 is CASSVATSSEQYF. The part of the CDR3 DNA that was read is TGTGCCAGCAGCGTAGCGACTAGCTCCGAG.